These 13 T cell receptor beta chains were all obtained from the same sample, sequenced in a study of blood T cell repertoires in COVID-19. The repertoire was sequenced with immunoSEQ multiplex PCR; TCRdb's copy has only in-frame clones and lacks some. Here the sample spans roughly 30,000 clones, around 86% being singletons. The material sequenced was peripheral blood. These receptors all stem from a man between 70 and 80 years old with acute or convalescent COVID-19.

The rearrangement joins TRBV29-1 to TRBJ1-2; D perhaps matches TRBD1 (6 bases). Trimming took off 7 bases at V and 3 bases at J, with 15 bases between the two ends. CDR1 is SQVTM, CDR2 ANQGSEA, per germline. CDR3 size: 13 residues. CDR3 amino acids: CSEYRVGDYGYTF. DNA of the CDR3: TGCAGCGAGTACAGGGTCGGCGACTATGGCTACACCTTC.

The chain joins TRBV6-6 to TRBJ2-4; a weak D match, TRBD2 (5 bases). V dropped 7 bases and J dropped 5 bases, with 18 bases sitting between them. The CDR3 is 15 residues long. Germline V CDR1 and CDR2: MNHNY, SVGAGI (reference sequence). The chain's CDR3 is CASTLRGIGENIQYF. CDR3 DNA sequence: TGTGCCAGCACCCTACGGGGAATTGGCGAAAACATTCAGTACTTC.

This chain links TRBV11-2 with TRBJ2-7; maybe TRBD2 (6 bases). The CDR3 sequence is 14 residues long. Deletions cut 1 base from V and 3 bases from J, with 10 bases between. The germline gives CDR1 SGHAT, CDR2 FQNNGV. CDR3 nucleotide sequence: TGTGCCAGCAGCTTAGGGGACTGGAACTACGAGCAGTACTTC. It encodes CASSLGDWNYEQYF.

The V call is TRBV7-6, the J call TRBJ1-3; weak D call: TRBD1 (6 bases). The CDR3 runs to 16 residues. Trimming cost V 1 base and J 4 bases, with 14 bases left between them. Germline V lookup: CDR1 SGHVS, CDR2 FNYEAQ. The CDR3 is CASSLVWGRAGNTIYF. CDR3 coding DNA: TGTGCCAGCAGCTTAGTTTGGGGGCGCGCAGGAAACACCATATATTTT.

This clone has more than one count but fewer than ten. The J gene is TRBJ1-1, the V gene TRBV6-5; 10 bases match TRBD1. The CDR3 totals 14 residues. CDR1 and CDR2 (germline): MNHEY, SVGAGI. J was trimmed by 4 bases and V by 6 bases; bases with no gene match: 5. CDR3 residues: CASSPGQGGTEAFF. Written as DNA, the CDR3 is TGTGCCAGCAGCCCCGGACAGGGGGGCACTGAAGCTTTCTTT.

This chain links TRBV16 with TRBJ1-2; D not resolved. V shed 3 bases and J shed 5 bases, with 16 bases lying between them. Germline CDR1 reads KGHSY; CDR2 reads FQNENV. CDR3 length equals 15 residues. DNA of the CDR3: TGTGCCAGCAGCCAGGCGGGGTTAGTCGTTTATGGCTACACCTTC. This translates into CASSQAGLVVYGYTF.

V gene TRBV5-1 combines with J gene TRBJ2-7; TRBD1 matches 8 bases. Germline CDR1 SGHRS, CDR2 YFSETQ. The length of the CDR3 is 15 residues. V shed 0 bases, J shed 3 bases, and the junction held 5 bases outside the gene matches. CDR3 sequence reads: CASSLDGTGGYEQYF. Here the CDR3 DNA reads TGCGCCAGCAGCTTGGATGGGACAGGTGGCTACGAGCAGTACTTC.

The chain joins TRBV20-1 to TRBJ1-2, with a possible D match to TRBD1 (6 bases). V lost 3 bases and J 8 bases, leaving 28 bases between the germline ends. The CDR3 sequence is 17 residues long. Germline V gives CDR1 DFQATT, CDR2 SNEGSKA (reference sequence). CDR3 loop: CSASSGGLPGSSLGYTF. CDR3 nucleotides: TGCAGTGCTAGTTCCGGGGGGCTCCCCGGTTCCTCTTTGGGCTACACCTTC.

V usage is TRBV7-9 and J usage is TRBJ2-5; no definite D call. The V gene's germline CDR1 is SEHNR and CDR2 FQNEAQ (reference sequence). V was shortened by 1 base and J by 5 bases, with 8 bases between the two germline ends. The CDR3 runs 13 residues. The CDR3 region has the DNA TGTGCCAGCAGCTTAGAACGGGTGGAGACCCAGTACTTC. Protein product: CASSLERVETQYF.

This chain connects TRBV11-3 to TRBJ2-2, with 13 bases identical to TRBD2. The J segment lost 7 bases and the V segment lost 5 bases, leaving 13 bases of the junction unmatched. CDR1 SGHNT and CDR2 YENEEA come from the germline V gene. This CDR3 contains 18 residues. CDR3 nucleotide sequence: TGTGCCAGCAGCGGGGGTCCCGGGACTAGCGGGAATGACGGGGAGCTGTTTTTT. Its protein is CASSGGPGTSGNDGELFF.

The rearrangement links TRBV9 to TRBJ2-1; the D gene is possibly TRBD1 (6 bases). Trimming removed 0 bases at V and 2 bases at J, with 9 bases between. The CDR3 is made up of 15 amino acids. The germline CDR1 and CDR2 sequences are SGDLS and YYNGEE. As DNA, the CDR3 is TGTGCCAGCAGCGTAGGAAAGGGGGCCTACAATGAGCAGTTCTTC. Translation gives CASSVGKGAYNEQFF.

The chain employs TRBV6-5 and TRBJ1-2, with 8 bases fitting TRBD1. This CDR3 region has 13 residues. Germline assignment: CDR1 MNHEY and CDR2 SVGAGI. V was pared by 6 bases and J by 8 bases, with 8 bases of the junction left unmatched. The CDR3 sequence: CASSSRTGRGYTF. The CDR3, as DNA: TGTGCCAGCAGCTCCAGGACAGGGCGAGGCTACACCTTC.

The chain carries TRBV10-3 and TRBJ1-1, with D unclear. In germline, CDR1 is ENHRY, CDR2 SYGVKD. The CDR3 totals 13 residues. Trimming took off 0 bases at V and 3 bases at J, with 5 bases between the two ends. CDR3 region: CAISESEDTEAFF. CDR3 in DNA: TGTGCCATCAGTGAGTCGGAGGACACTGAAGCTTTCTTT.